The source of this T cell receptor beta chain is a study of T cells in women clearing cervical HPV infection. CDR3 length equals 13 residues. Trimming removed 5 bases at V and 3 bases at J, with 10 bases between. The germline V gene has CDR1 SEHNR and CDR2 FQNEAQ (reference sequence). Assay used: immunoSEQ multiplex PCR; TCRdb lists only in-frame clones, some missing. The sample has tens of thousands of clones, and its top ten clones hold around 24%. In regard to this clone: The read terminates 3 residues ahead of where the CDR3 ends, so the germline J gene completes it.

This clonotype was obtained from a woman between 18 and 70 years old with a cervical HPV16 infection that either progressed to CIN3+ or cleared (not recorded which). V and J are TRBV7-9 and TRBJ2-5, with D possibly being TRBD1 (5 bases). What was sequenced was blood buffy coat. This CDR3 reads CASSPRGEETQYF. CDR3 DNA (partial): TGTGCCAGCAGCCCTAGGGGCGAAGAGACC.